One sample yielded the 27 T cell receptor beta chains listed below, sequenced in a study of T cell responses to AZD1222 COVID-19 vaccine. This table comes from immunoSEQ multiplex PCR, and its TCRdb copy is limited to in-frame clones, with some not included. The sample yields 200,000 to 300,000 clones, about 92% seen once. The starting material was peripheral blood, obtained on day 0 of AZD1222 vaccination. These receptors were taken from an adult in good health.

The genes are TRBV6-1 and TRBJ1-2; 9 nucleotides match TRBD1. The germline gives CDR1 MNHNS, CDR2 SASEGT. V lost 2 bases and J lost 7; bases outside the gene matches: 8. The CDR3 loop spans 15 amino acids. The CDR3 loop reads CASSENPGTGSGYTF. As DNA, the CDR3 is TGTGCCAGCAGTGAAAATCCCGGGACAGGGAGTGGCTACACCTTC.

Only a few counts were recorded for this clone. The chain is built from TRBV27 and TRBJ1-5; 8 nucleotides align to TRBD1. With V trimmed by 2 bases and J by 7 bases, 7 bases remained unmatched. In germline, CDR1 is MNHEY, CDR2 SMNVEV (reference sequence). The CDR3 runs 15 residues. The CDR3 spells CASSLRPGGRQPQHF. The CDR3, as DNA: TGTGCCAGCAGTTTACGGCCAGGGGGCAGGCAGCCCCAGCATTTT.

The gene calls are TRBV28 and TRBJ1-2; the D is unclear. Trimming removed 5 bases at V and 4 bases at J, with 14 bases between. In germline, CDR1 is MDHEN, CDR2 SYDVKM. The CDR3 has 14 amino acids. CDR3 in DNA: TGTGCCAGCAGTCCCTGGTCGACGACCTATGGCTACACCTTC. Amino acid sequence: CASSPWSTTYGYTF.

The sample holds a few counts of this clone. The chain recombines TRBV6-5 with TRBJ2-3, with D hard to call. CDR1 and CDR2 (germline): MNHEY, SVGAGI. The CDR3 loop spans 13 amino acids. V lost 7 bases, J lost 0 bases, and 8 bases lay in between. The CDR3 loop reads CASKATSTDTQYF. As DNA, the CDR3 is TGTGCCAGCAAGGCTACTAGCACAGATACGCAGTATTTT.

The chain joins TRBV5-4 to TRBJ2-6; D gene ambiguous. Trimming left V 1 base short and J 2 bases short, with 7 bases between. Germline values: CDR1 SGHNT, CDR2 YYREEE (reference sequence). CDR3 length equals 15 residues. The CDR3 here is CASSLMETGANVLTF. Here the CDR3 DNA reads TGTGCCAGCAGCTTGATGGAGACTGGGGCCAACGTCCTGACTTTC.

This clone was seen just once. The chain is built from TRBV11-2 and TRBJ2-2; maybe TRBD1 (7 bases). CDR3 size: 14 residues. Germline CDR1 is SGHAT and CDR2 is FQNNGV. The V and J ends lost 5 bases and 7 bases respectively, with 14 bases between them. CDR3 bases: TGTGCCAGCAGCGGGGCAGGGGGGAACGGGGAGCTGTTTTTT. This gives the protein CASSGAGGNGELFF.

The chain joins TRBV28 to TRBJ2-1; 11 nucleotides line up with TRBD2. From germline, CDR1 is MDHEN and CDR2 SYDVKM. The CDR3 has 17 amino acids. The V gene end was trimmed by 5 bases and the J gene end by 5 bases; junction bases not matched to a gene: 11. The CDR3 loop is CASSPTSGVPSHNEQFF. In nucleotides, the CDR3 is TGTGCCAGCAGTCCGACTAGCGGGGTGCCTTCTCACAATGAGCAGTTCTTC.

A single count supports this clone. Other DNA sequences in the sample encode the same CDR3. The rearrangement links TRBV7-9 to TRBJ1-2; D ambiguous. The CDR3 spans 11 residues. V was trimmed by 2 bases and J by 5 bases, leaving 3 bases between them. CDR1 is SEHNR, CDR2 FQNEAQ, per germline (reference sequence). CDR3 sequence (DNA): TGTGCCAGCAGCTTATTATATGGCTACACCTTC. Its protein is CASSLLYGYTF. The whole variable domain, remainder taken from reference TRBV7-9 and TRBJ1-2, is DTGVSQNPRHKITKRGQNVTFRCDPISEHNRLYWYRQTLGQGPEFLTYFQNEAQLEKSRLLSDRFSAERPKGSFSTLEIQRTEQGDSAMYLCASSLLYGYTFGSGTRLTVV.

V and J are TRBV5-4 and TRBJ2-2; tentative D call: TRBD1 (5 bases). CDR1 is SGHNT, CDR2 YYREEE, per germline (reference sequence). The length of the CDR3 is 13 residues. V was cut by 3 bases and J by 6 bases, with 9 bases left in between. The CDR3, as DNA: TGTGCCAGCAGCTCTCAGGGTCCCGGGGAGCTGTTTTTT. Protein product: CASSSQGPGELFF.

The gene calls are TRBV9 and TRBJ1-4; D is possibly TRBD1 (5 bases). The CDR3 has 14 residues. V gave up 3 bases and J gave up 0 bases, with 6 bases separating them. CDR1 and CDR2 from the germline V gene are SGDLS and YYNGEE. The DNA of the CDR3 is TGTGCCAGCAGCGGGACACCAACTAATGAAAAACTGTTTTTT. This sequence encodes CASSGTPTNEKLFF.

The chain recombines TRBV7-2 with TRBJ1-5, with D possibly matching TRBD1 (6 bases). Germline V CDR1 and CDR2: SGHTA, FQGNSA. This CDR3 has 16 residues. The V end lost 5 bases, the J end lost 4 bases, and 18 bases lay between the germline ends. CDR3: CASSTTAGTPNQPQHF. In nucleotides, the CDR3 is TGTGCCAGCAGCACTACGGCCGGGACACCAAATCAGCCCCAGCATTTT.

V usage is TRBV5-5 and J usage is TRBJ1-1; tentatively, D is TRBD1 (6 bases). Trimming shortened V by 0 bases and J by 3 bases, and 9 bases separated the two germline ends. Germline V lookup: CDR1 SGHKS, CDR2 YYEKEE (reference sequence). The CDR3 runs 14 residues. The CDR3 sequence is CASSLDRVYTEAFF. The CDR3, as DNA: TGTGCCAGCAGCTTGGACAGGGTGTACACTGAAGCTTTCTTT.

The J gene is TRBJ1-5, the V gene TRBV28, with unresolved D. V shed 3 bases and J shed 6 bases, with 9 bases lying between them. The CDR3 is made up of 13 amino acids. Germline CDR1 reads MDHEN; CDR2 reads SYDVKM. This chain's CDR3 is CASSFGGTQPQHF. CDR3 coding DNA: TGTGCCAGCAGTTTTGGAGGTACTCAGCCCCAGCATTTT.

The chain links TRBV10-2 to TRBJ2-3; tentative D call: TRBD2 (6 bases). V was pared by 3 bases and J by 8 bases, with 9 bases between. The germline V gene encodes CDR1 WSHSY and CDR2 SAAADI. The CDR3 consists of 12 residues. CDR3 coding DNA: TGCGCCAGCAGTGACCCCGGGGGTACGCAGTATTTT. Amino acid sequence: CASSDPGGTQYF.

The chain couples TRBV5-1 to TRBJ2-7; the D gene is possibly TRBD2 (5 bases). Germline CDR1 is SGHRS and CDR2 is YFSETQ. Deletions cut 5 bases from V and 3 bases from J, with 12 bases between. CDR3 length: 13 residues. The CDR3 here is CASRRASLYEQYF. CDR3 DNA sequence: TGCGCCAGCAGGAGGGCAAGTCTCTACGAGCAGTACTTC. The whole variable domain, filled in from reference TRBV5-1 and TRBJ2-7, reads KAGVTQTPRYLIKTRGQQVTLSCSPISGHRSVSWYQQTPGQGLQFLFEYFSETQRNKGNFPGRFSGRQFSNSRSEMNVSTLELGDSALYLCASRRASLYEQYFGPGTRLTVT.

The rearrangement links TRBV27 to TRBJ2-7; D is perhaps TRBD1 (5 bases). The CDR3 consists of 13 residues. The V end was cut by 5 bases, the J end by 3 bases, with 11 bases between. Germline V gene sequence: CDR1 MNHEY, CDR2 SMNVEV (reference sequence). CDR3 in DNA: TGTGCCAGCAGTGGCAGGGTTTACTACGAGCAGTACTTC. Protein product: CASSGRVYYEQYF.

The chain employs TRBV2 and TRBJ1-4, with 10 bases aligning to TRBD1. In germline, CDR1 is SNHLY, CDR2 FYNNEI. V gave up 6 bases and J gave up 6 bases; unmatched junction bases: 4. The CDR3 runs 14 residues. DNA of the CDR3: TGTGCCAGCAGGCCCGGGACAGGGGATGAAAAACTGTTTTTT. Translated: CASRPGTGDEKLFF.

The chain joins TRBV21-1 to TRBJ2-1; the table's TRBD1 call for D was not verified on the DNA. TRBV21-1 is assigned pseudogene status. The CDR3 sequence is 15 residues long. The CDR3, as DNA: TGTGCCAGCAGCATTGCAGGGGCGCGGTTCCATGAGCAGTTCTTC. It is translated as CASSIAGARFHEQFF.

This rearrangement joins TRBV27 to TRBJ1-5; TRBD1 matches 12 bases. CDR3 length: 16 residues. Germline V CDR1 and CDR2: MNHEY, SMNVEV (reference sequence). Germline trimming cut 6 bases from V and 4 bases from J; bases unmatched to any gene: 7. The CDR3 region is CASRVRGQGANQPQHF. CDR3 coding DNA: TGTGCCAGCAGGGTGAGGGGACAGGGGGCGAATCAGCCCCAGCATTTT.

This rearrangement joins TRBV27 to TRBJ1-2; TRBD1 matches 9 bases. The CDR3 spans 14 residues. V gave up 5 bases and J gave up 10 bases; unmatched junction bases: 11. Germline loops: CDR1 MNHEY, CDR2 SMNVEV (reference sequence). The CDR3 sequence: CASSPGTGKRPYTF. The CDR3 bases are TGTGCCAGCAGTCCCGGGACAGGGAAAAGACCCTACACCTTC.

This chain joins TRBV11-2 and TRBJ1-6; possible D gene TRBD1, 5 bases. The germline CDR1 and CDR2 sequences are SGHAT and FQNNGV. The CDR3 consists of 15 residues. V was shortened by 1 base and J by 6 bases, with 10 bases between the two germline ends. CDR3 sequence: CASSLGGAFNSPLHF. CDR3 in DNA: TGTGCCAGCAGCTTAGGCGGGGCCTTTAATTCACCCCTCCACTTT.

A word on this clone: Other nucleotide sequences from this sample produce the same CDR3. The rearrangement links TRBV5-1 to TRBJ2-5; D unclear. Trimming took 0 bases from V and 5 from J, leaving 5 bases between them. CDR1 is SGHRS and CDR2 is YFSETQ in the germline V gene. The CDR3 covers 12 residues. The CDR3 nucleotides read TGCGCCAGCAGCTTGGCCCAGGAGACCCAGTACTTC. Amino acids: CASSLAQETQYF.

This chain links TRBV5-1 with TRBJ1-3; D remains unclear. Germline values: CDR1 SGHRS, CDR2 YFSETQ. Trimming left V 3 bases short and J 4 bases short, with 5 bases between. The CDR3 loop spans 12 amino acids. The CDR3 region is CASSSEGNTIYF. The CDR3 DNA is TGCGCCAGCAGCTCGGAAGGAAACACCATATATTTT.

The chain couples TRBV27 to TRBJ2-3; D tentatively reads TRBD1 or TRBD2 (5 bases each). This CDR3 has 15 amino acids. CDR1 and CDR2 (germline): MNHEY, SMNVEV (reference sequence). V dropped 3 bases and J dropped 2 bases, with 12 bases sitting between them. CDR3 amino acids: CASSFREGPTDTQYF. CDR3 bases: TGTGCCAGCAGTTTTCGTGAGGGGCCCACAGATACGCAGTATTTT.

This clone was detected only a few times. The rearrangement uses TRBV19 and TRBJ1-5, with 8 bases lining up with TRBD1. Germline trimming cut 6 bases from V and 6 bases from J; bases unmatched to any gene: 7. The CDR3 has 14 amino acids. Per the germline V gene, CDR1 is LNHDA and CDR2 is SQIVND (reference sequence). The chain's CDR3 is CASRTGQGAQPQHF. The CDR3 nucleotides read TGTGCCAGTAGAACCGGACAGGGCGCTCAGCCCCAGCATTTT.

The chain carries TRBV7-6 and TRBJ2-7; TRBD2 matches 13 bases. CDR3 length: 17 residues. The V segment lost 5 bases and the J segment 1 base; nucleotides outside the gene matches: 8. The V gene's germline CDR1 is SGHVS and CDR2 FNYEAQ. CDR3 nucleotides: TGTGCCAGCAGCCCCGACCCGACTAGCGGGAGGTCCTACGAGCAGTACTTC. The encoded protein is CASSPDPTSGRSYEQYF.

The chain couples TRBV5-4 to TRBJ1-2; 7 positions match TRBD1. After removal of 4 bases from V and 4 bases from J, the junction contained 10 bases not matched to a gene. The CDR3 covers 15 residues. The V gene's germline CDR1 is SGHNT and CDR2 YYREEE (reference sequence). The CDR3 protein is CASSGGGGPTYGYTF. The DNA for the CDR3 is TGTGCCAGCAGCGGGGGAGGGGGCCCTACCTATGGCTACACCTTC.